This TCR beta chain was profiled in a study of blood T cell repertoires in COVID-19. Turning to the study itself: Samples of COVID-19 (acute and convalescent) were obtained from the United States, Italy and Spain. T cells, B-cell-depleted T cells, or PBMCs supplied cDNA or gDNA.

In this sample, this clone turned up a few times. Methods used by the authors: Reference gene primer amplification yielded estimated nucleated cell counts. Here immunoSEQ multiplex PCR was the method, and the copy in TCRdb shows in-frame clones only, minus some. The DNA was the basis for D and trimming; V, J and clone size are from that table. The repertoire holds tens of thousands of clones, with roughly 84% as singletons. The V end lost 2 bases, the J end lost 5 bases, and 16 bases lay between the germline ends. The CDR3 consists of 16 residues. Germline-derived CDR1 and CDR2 are MNHEY and SVGAGI. This TCR was sampled from a man aged 55 to 70 with acute or convalescent COVID-19. The sample comprised peripheral blood. The chain uses TRBV6-5 and TRBJ1-5; D possibly corresponds to TRBD1 (5 bases). Here the CDR3 reads CASSYQGGEGDQPQHF. CDR3 in DNA: TGTGCCAGCAGTTACCAGGGTGGTGAAGGGGATCAGCCCCAGCATTTT.